This T cell receptor beta chain was profiled in a study of beta chain features in type 1 diabetes. As for the study in general: Age, gender, cell numbers and subset yield matched between patients and controls. Findings and limits, study-wide: TCRB CDR3s from Type 1 diabetes patients were moderately but significantly shorter in all four CD4+ subsets. Insertions were fewer and deletions more numerous at VDJ junctions in type 1 diabetes patients.

Sequenced material consisted of expressed TCRB transcripts (all of the isolated RNA was reverse transcribed). Sequencing of naive, central memory and regulatory T cell samples gave an average of roughly 3.4 million reads. The assay was immunoSEQ multiplex PCR, and TCRdb's table has in-frame clones only and misses some. The sample has fewer than 110,000 clones, 28% seen once; the top ten hold more than 0.45%. Post-sort purity exceeded 95% for all sorted populations. J was trimmed by 6 bases and V by 5 bases; bases with no gene match: 14. Looked up from germline, CDR1 is LNHDA and CDR2 is SQIVND (reference sequence). The CDR3 extends over 17 amino acids. A remark on this clone: Antigen unknown.

The chain has TRBV19 and TRBJ1-5; 9 bases line up with TRBD1. The clonotype comes from a woman aged 18-35 years with type 1 diabetes. Sequenced: central memory CD4+ T cells from blood. This CDR3 is CASSPHGTGGSGQPQHF. Written as DNA, the CDR3 is TGTGCCAGTAGTCCGCACGGAACAGGGGGCTCGGGTCAGCCCCAGCATTTT.